This T cell receptor beta chain was identified during a study of T cell responses to AZD1222 COVID-19 vaccine. Points from the study as a whole: Baseline seropositivity characterized only a handful of AZD1222 recipients. Vaccine-associated CD4 TCRs spanned spike, dominant at 160-218 and 743-854. The donor cohort was predominantly white British with a female majority, and clonal diversity may have been underestimated. Regions left unmutated in variants are reportedly the target of nearly half of spike-specific TCRs.

This CDR3 spans 14 amino acids. Germline V gene sequence: CDR1 SGHDT, CDR2 YYEEEE. Deletions cut 0 bases from V and 4 bases from J, with 10 bases between. A note on this clone: Its antigen is not known.

Measured with immunoSEQ multiplex PCR; TCRdb has only the in-frame clones, and not every one. The table lists about 140,000 clones, with around 2.4% in the top ten. The chain uses TRBV5-6 and TRBJ1-2; D gene unclear. The TCR sequence derives from an adult in good health. Sequencing was done on a sample of peripheral blood. CDR3 in amino acids: CASSLDWTGYGYTF. CDR3 coding DNA: TGTGCCAGCAGCTTGGACTGGACTGGCTATGGCTACACCTTC.